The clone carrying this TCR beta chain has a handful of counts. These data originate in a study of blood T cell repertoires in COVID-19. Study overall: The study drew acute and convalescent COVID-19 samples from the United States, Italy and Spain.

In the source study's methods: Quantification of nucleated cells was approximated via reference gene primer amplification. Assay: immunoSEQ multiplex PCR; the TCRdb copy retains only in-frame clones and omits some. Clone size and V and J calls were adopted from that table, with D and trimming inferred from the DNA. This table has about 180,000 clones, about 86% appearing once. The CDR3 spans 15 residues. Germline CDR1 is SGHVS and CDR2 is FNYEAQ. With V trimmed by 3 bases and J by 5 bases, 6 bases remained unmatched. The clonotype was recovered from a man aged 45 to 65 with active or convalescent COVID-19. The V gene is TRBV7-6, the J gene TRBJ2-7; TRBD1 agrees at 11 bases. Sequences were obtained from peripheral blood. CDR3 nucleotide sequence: TGTGCCAGCAGCTTTGGGACAGGGGGGATCGACGAGCAGTACTTC. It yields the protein CASSFGTGGIDEQYF.